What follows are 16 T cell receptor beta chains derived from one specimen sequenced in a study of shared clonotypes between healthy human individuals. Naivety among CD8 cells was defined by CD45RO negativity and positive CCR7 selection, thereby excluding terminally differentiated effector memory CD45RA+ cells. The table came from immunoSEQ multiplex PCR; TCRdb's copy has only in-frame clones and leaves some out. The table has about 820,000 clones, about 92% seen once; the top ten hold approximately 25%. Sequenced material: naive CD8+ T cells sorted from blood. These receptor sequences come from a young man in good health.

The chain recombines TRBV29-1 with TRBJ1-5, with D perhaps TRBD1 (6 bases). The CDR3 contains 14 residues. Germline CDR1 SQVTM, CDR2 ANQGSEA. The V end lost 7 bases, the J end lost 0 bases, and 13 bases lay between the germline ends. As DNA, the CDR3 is TGCAGCGCGCAGACAGGAGATAGCAATCAGCCCCAGCATTTT. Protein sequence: CSAQTGDSNQPQHF. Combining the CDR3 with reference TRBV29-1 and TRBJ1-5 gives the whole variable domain SAVISQKPSRDICQRGTSLTIQCQVDSQVTMMFWYRQQPGQSLTLIATANQGSEATYESGFVIDKFPISRPNLTFSTLTVSNMSPEDSSIYLCSAQTGDSNQPQHFGDGTRLSIL.

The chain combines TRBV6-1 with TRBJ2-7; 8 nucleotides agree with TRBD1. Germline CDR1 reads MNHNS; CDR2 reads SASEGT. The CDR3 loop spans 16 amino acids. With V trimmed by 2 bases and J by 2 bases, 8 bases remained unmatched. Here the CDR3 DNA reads TGTGCCAGCAGTGAACTGAACCAGGGGGCTCCCTACGAGCAGTACTTC. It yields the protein CASSELNQGAPYEQYF.

As DNA, the CDR3 is TGTGCCAGCAGTACAACTAGCGGGAGTGAAGTAGATACGCAGTATTTT. The encoded protein is CASSTTSGSEVDTQYF. The chain is built from TRBV7-9 and TRBJ2-3, with TRBD2 identical over 11 bases. CDR1 and CDR2 from the germline V gene are SEHNR and FQNEAQ (reference sequence). V lost 6 bases, J lost 5 bases, and 10 bases stayed unmatched. The CDR3 length is 16 residues. The whole variable domain, remainder taken from reference TRBV7-9 and TRBJ2-3, is DTGVSQNPRHKITKRGQNVTFRCDPISEHNRLYWYRQTLGQGPEFLTYFQNEAQLEKSRLLSDRFSAERPKGSFSTLEIQRTEQGDSAMYLCASSTTSGSEVDTQYFGPGTRLTVL.

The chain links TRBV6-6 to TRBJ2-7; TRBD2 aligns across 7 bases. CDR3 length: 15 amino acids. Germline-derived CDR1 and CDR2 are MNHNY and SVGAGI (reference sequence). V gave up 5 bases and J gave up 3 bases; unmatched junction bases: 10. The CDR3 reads CASSTISGYFYEQYF. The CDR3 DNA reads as TGTGCCAGCAGTACTATTAGCGGGTACTTCTACGAGCAGTACTTC.

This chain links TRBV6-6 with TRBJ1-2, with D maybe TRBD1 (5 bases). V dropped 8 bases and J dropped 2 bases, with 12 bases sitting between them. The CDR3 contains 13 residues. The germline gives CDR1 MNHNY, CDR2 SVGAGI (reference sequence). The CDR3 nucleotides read TGTGCCAGCGCGGGACGCCTAAACTATGGCTACACCTTC. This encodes CASAGRLNYGYTF.

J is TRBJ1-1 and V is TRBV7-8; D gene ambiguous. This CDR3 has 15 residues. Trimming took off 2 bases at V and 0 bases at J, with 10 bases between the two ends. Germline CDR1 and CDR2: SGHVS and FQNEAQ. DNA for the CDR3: TGTGCCAGCAGCTTATTAAATCGGTTGAACACTGAAGCTTTCTTT. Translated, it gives CASSLLNRLNTEAFF. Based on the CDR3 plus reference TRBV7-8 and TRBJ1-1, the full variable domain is GAGVSQSPRYKVAKRGQDVALRCDPISGHVSLFWYQQALGQGPEFLTYFQNEAQLDKSGLPSDRFFAERPEGSVSTLKIQRTQQEDSAVYLCASSLLNRLNTEAFFGQGTRLTVV.

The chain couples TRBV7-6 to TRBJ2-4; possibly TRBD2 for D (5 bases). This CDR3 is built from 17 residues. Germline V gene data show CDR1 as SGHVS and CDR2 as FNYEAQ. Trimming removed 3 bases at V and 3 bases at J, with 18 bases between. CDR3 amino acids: CASSFQPESGNKNIQYF. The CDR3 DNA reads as TGTGCCAGCAGCTTCCAACCTGAGTCGGGGAACAAAAACATTCAGTACTTC.

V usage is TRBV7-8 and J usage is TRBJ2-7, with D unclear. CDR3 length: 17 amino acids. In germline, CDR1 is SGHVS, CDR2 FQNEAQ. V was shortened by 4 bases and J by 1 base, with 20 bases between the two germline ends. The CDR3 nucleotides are TGTGCCAGCAGCTCTCCTCGGGTGGAAGGTAGTTCCTACGAGCAGTACTTC. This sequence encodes CASSSPRVEGSSYEQYF.

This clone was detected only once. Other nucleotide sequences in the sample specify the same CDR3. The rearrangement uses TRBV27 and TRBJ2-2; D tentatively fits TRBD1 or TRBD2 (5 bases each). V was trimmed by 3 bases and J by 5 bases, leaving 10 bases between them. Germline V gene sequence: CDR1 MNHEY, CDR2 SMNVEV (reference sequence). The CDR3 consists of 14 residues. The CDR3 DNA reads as TGTGCCAGCAGTTTGTCGTGGGGGACCGGGGAGCTGTTTTTT. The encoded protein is CASSLSWGTGELFF.

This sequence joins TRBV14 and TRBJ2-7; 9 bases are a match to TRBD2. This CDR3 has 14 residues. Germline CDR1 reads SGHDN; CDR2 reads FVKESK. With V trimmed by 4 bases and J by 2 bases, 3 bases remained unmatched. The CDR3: CASSRRTSAYEQYF. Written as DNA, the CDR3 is TGTGCCAGCAGCCGTAGGACTAGCGCCTACGAGCAGTACTTC.

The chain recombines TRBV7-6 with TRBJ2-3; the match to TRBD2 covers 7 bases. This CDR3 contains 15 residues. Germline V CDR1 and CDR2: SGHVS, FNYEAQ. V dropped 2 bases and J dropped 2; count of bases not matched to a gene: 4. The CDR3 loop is CASSLTSGITDTQYF. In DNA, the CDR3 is TGTGCCAGCAGCTTAACCAGCGGGATCACAGATACGCAGTATTTT. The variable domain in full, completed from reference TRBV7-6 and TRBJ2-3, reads GAGVSQSPRYKVTKRGQDVALRCDPISGHVSLYWYRQALGQGPEFLTYFNYEAQQDKSGLPNDRFSAERPEGSISTLTIQRTEQRDSAMYRCASSLTSGITDTQYFGPGTRLTVL.

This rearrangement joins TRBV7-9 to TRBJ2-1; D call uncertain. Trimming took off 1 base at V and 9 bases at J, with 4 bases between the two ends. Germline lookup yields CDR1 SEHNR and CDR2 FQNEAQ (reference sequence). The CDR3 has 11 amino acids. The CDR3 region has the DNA TGTGCCAGCAGCTTAGTTCTTGAGCAGTTCTTC. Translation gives CASSLVLEQFF.

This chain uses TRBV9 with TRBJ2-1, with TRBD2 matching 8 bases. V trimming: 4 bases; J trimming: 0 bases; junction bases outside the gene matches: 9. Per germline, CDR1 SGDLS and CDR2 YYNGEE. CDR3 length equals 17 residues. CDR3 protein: CASSPPGGGPSYNEQFF. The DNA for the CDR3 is TGTGCCAGCAGCCCTCCCGGCGGGGGGCCCTCCTACAATGAGCAGTTCTTC.

In DNA form, the CDR3 reads TGTGCCAGCAGTTACTCGGGTTCGGGGAATGAGCAGTTCTTC. Its protein is CASSYSGSGNEQFF. This rearrangement joins TRBV6-5 to TRBJ2-1, with a tentative D call TRBD2 (5 bases). In germline, CDR1 is MNHEY, CDR2 SVGAGI. The CDR3 is 14 residues long. V was trimmed by 0 bases and J by 7 bases, leaving 10 bases between them.

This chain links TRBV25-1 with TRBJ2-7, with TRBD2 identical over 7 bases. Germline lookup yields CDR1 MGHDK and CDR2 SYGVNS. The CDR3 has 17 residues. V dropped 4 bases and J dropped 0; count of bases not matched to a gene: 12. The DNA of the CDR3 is TGTGCCAGCAGTGGATCAACCCCAGCGGGGACCTCCTACGAGCAGTACTTC. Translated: CASSGSTPAGTSYEQYF.

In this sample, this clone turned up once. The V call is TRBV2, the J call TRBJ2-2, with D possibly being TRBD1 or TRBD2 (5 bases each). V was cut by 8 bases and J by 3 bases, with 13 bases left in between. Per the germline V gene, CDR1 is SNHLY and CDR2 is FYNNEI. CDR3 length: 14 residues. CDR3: CASGAGHYTGELFF. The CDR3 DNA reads TGTGCCAGCGGGGCGGGTCACTACACCGGGGAGCTGTTTTTT.